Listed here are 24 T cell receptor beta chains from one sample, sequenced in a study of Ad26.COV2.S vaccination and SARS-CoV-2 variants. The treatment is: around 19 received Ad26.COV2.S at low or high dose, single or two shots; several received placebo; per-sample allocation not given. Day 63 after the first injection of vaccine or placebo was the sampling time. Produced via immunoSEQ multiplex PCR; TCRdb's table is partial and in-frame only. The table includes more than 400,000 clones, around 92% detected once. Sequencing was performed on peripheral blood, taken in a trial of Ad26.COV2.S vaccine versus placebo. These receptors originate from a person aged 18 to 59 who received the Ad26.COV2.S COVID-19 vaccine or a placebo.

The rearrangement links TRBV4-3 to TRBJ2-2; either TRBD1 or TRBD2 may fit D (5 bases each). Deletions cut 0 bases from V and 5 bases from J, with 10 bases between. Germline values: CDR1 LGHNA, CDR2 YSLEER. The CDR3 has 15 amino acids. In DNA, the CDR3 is TGCGCCAGCAGCCAAGAGACGGGGCGGACCGGGGAGCTGTTTTTT. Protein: CASSQETGRTGELFF.

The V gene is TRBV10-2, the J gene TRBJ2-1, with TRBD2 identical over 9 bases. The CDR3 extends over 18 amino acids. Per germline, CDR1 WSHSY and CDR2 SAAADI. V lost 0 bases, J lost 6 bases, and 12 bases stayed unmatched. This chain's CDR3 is CASSESELIAGGVNEQFF. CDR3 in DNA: TGCGCCAGCAGTGAGTCGGAATTAATTGCGGGGGGGGTCAATGAGCAGTTCTTC.

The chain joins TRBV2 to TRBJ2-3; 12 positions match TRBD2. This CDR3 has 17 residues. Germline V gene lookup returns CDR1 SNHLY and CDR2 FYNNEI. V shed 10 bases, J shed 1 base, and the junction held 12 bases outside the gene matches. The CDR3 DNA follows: TGTGCCACCCTTCCCCTCTGGACTAGCGGGGGCACAGATACGCAGTATTTT. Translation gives CATLPLWTSGGTDTQYF.

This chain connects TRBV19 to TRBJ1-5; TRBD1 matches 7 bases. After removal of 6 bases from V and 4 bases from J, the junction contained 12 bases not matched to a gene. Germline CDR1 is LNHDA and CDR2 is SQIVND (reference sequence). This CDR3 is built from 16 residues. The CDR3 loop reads CASSWTTGKGNQPQHF. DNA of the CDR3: TGTGCCAGTAGCTGGACGACAGGGAAGGGGAATCAGCCCCAGCATTTT.

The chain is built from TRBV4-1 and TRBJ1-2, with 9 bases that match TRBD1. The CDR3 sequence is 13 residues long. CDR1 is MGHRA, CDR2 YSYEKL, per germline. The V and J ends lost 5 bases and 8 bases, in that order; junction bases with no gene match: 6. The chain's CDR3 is CASSWTGDLGYTF. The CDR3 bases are TGCGCCAGCAGCTGGACAGGGGATCTCGGCTACACCTTC.

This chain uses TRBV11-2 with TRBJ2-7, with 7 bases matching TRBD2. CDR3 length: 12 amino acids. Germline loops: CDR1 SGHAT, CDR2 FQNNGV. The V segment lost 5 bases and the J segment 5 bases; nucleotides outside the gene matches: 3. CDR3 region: CASSGGVHEQYF. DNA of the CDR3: TGTGCCAGCAGCGGGGGGGTCCACGAGCAGTACTTC. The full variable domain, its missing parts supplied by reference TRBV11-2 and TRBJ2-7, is EAGVAQSPRYKIIEKRQSVAFWCNPISGHATLYWYQQILGQGPKLLIQFQNNGVVDDSQLPKDRFSAERLKGVDSTLKIQPAKLEDSAVYLCASSGGVHEQYFGPGTRLTVT.

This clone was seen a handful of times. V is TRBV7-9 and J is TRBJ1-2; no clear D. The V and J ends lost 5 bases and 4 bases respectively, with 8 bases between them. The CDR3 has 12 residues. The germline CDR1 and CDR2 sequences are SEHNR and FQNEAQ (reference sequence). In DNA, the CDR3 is TGTGCCAGCAGCCGCGACGGCTATGGCTACACCTTC. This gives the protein CASSRDGYGYTF.

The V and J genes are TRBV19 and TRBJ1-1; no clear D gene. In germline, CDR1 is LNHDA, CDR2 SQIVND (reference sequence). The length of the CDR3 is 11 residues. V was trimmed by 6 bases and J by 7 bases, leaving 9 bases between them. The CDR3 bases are TGTGCCAGTAGAGACGCGGGTGAAGCTTTCTTT. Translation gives CASRDAGEAFF.

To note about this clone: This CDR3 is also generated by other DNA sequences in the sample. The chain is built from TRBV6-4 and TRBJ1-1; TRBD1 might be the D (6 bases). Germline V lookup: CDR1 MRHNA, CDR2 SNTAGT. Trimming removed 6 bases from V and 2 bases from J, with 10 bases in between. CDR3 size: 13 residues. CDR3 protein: CASSPGANTEAFF. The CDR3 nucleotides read TGTGCCAGCAGCCCAGGGGCAAACACTGAAGCTTTCTTT.

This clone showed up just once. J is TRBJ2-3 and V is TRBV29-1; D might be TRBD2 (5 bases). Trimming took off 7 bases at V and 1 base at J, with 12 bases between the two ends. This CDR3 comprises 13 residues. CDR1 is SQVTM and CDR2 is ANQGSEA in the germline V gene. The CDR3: CSGGHGGTDTQYF. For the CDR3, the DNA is TGCAGCGGAGGCCACGGGGGCACAGATACGCAGTATTTT.

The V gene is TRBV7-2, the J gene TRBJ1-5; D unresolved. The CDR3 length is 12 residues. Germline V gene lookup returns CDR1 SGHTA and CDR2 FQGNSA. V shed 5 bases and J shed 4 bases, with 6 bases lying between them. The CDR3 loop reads CASSVQNQPQHF. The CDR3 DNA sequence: TGTGCCAGCAGCGTGCAGAATCAGCCCCAGCATTTT. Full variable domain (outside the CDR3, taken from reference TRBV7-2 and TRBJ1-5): GAGVSQSPSNKVTEKGKDVELRCDPISGHTALYWYRQSLGQGLEFLIYFQGNSAPDKSGLPSDRFSAERTGGSVSTLTIQRTQQEDSAVYLCASSVQNQPQHFGDGTRLSIL.

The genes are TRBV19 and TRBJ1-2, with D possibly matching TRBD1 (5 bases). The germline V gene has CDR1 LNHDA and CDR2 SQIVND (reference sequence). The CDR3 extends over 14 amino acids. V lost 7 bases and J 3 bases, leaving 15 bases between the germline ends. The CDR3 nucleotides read TGTGCCAGTACATGGGGGGTCGGCCACTATGGCTACACCTTC. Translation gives CASTWGVGHYGYTF.

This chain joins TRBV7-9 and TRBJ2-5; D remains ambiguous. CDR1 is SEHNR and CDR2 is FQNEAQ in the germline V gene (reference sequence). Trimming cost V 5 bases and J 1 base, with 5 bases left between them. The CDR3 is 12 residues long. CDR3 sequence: CASSRAQETQYF. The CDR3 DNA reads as TGTGCCAGCAGCCGTGCCCAAGAGACCCAGTACTTC.

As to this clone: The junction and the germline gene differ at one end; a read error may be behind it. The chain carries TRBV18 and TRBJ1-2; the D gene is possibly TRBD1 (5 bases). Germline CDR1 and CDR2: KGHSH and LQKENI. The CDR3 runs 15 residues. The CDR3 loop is CASSTAPPWGYDYTF. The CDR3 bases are TGTGCCAGCTCAACAGCCCCACCTTGGGGCTATGACTACACCTTC.

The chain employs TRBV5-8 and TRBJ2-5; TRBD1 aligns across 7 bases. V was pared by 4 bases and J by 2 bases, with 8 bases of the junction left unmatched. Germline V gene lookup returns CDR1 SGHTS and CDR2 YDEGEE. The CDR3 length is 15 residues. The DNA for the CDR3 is TGTGCCAGCAGCAATCCGACAGGGAGTCAAGAGACCCAGTACTTC. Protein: CASSNPTGSQETQYF.

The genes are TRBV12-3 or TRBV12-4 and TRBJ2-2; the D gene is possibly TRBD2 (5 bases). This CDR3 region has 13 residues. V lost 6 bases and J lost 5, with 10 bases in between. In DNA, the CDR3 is TGTGCCAGCAGCCAGCGGATGACCGGGGAGCTGTTTTTT. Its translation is CASSQRMTGELFF.

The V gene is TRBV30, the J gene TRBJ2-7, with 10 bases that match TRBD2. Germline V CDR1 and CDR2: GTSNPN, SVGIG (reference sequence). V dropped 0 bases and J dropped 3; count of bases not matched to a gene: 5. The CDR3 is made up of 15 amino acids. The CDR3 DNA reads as TGTGCCTGGAGTGTCCCCGGACTAGCGGTCTACGAGCAGTACTTC. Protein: CAWSVPGLAVYEQYF.

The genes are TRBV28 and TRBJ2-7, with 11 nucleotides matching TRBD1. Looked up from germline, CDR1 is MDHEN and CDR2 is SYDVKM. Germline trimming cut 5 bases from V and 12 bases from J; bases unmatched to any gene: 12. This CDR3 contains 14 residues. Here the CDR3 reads CASSPAGTGGKGYF. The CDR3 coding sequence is TGTGCCAGCAGTCCAGCCGGGACAGGGGGTAAGGGGTACTTC.

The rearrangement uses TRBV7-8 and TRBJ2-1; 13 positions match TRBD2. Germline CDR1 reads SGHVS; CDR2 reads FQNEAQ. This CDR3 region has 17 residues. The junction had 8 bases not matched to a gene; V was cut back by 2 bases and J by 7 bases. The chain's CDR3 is CASSLQLAGGPRNEQFF. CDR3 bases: TGTGCCAGCAGCTTACAACTAGCGGGGGGGCCTCGGAATGAGCAGTTCTTC.

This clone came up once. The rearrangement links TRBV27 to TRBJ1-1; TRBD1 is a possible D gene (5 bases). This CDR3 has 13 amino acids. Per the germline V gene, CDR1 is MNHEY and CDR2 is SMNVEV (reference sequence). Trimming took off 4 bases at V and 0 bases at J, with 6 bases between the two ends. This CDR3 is CASSWDVNTEAFF. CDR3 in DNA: TGTGCCAGCAGTTGGGACGTGAACACTGAAGCTTTCTTT.

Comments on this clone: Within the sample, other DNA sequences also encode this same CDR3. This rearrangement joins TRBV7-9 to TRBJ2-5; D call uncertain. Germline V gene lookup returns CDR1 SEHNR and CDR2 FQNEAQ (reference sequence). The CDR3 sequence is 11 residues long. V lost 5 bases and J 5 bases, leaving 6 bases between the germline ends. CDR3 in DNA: TGTGCCAGCAGCCCTACTGAGACCCAGTACTTC. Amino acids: CASSPTETQYF. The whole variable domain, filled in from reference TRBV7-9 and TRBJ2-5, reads DTGVSQNPRHKITKRGQNVTFRCDPISEHNRLYWYRQTLGQGPEFLTYFQNEAQLEKSRLLSDRFSAERPKGSFSTLEIQRTEQGDSAMYLCASSPTETQYFGPGTRLLVL.

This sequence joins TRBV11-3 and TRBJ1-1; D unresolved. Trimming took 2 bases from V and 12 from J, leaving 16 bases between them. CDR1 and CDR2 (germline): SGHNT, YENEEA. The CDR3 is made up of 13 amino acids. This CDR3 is CASSLHTEAFPFF. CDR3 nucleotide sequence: TGTGCCAGCAGCTTACACACTGAAGCGTTCCCTTTCTTT.

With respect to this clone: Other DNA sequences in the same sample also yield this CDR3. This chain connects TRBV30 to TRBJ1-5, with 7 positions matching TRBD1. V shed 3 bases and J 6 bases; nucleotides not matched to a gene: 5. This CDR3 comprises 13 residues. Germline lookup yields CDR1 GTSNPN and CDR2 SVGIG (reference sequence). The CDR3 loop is CAWSLGGSQPQHF. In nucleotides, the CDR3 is TGTGCCTGGAGCCTAGGGGGCAGTCAGCCCCAGCATTTT.

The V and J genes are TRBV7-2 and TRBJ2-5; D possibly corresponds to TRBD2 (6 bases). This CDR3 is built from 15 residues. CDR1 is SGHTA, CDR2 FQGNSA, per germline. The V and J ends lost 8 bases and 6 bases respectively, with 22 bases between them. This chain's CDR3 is CASGLGTAAGQTQYF. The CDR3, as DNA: TGTGCCAGCGGGTTAGGGACTGCGGCCGGTCAGACCCAGTACTTC.